The present T cell receptor (beta chain) was sequenced within a study of blood T cell repertoires in COVID-19. V dropped 0 bases and J dropped 0; count of bases not matched to a gene: 1. The CDR3 runs to 15 residues. Germline V lookup: CDR1 SGHTA, CDR2 FQGTGA. The repertoire was sequenced with immunoSEQ multiplex PCR; TCRdb's copy has only in-frame clones and lacks some. The sample contains roughly 68,000 clones, around four fifths of which appear only once. The chain uses TRBV7-3 and TRBJ2-5; TRBD2 agrees at 7 bases. The clonotype was recovered from a woman older than 75 with acute or convalescent COVID-19. Sequenced: peripheral blood. The DNA of the CDR3 is TGTGCCAGCAGCTTAACGGGGGGGAACCAAGAGACCCAGTACTTC. Translation gives CASSLTGGNQETQYF.